Sequencing of this TCR beta chain was carried out in a study of blood T cells in healthy people across ages. Study details: About one barcoded beta molecule per two T cells came from capture by template switching.

Regarding this clonotype: The target antigen is unknown.

Germline CDR1 and CDR2: MNHEY and SMNVEV (reference sequence). This CDR3 has 16 residues. The germline V and J ends were trimmed by 2 bases and 4 bases, with 15 bases remaining between them. Per-sample PBMC isolation yielded at least 6 million cells. The second PCR ran roughly 7 to 12 cycles with a sample-barcoded 5' primer and J-beta primers. TCRdb called the 5' RACE reads again in MiXCR, with one record for every CDR3 protein. The table lists 1,500,000 or so distinct CDR3 sequences, approximately 59% of them singletons, with approximately 7% in the top ten. General study points: Aged donors had fewer naive CD4+ cells and lower diversity than long-lived donors. Because sorting was not performed, PBMCs prevented conclusive naive versus antigen-experienced comparison.

This receptor was obtained from a man younger than 30 in good health. The sequenced sample consisted of blood. The chain joins TRBV27 to TRBJ2-1, with D perhaps matching TRBD1 (6 bases). CDR3 loop: CASSLVQGLGYNEQFF. In DNA form, the CDR3 reads TGTGCCAGCAGTTTAGTCCAGGGGTTAGGGTACAATGAGCAGTTCTTC.